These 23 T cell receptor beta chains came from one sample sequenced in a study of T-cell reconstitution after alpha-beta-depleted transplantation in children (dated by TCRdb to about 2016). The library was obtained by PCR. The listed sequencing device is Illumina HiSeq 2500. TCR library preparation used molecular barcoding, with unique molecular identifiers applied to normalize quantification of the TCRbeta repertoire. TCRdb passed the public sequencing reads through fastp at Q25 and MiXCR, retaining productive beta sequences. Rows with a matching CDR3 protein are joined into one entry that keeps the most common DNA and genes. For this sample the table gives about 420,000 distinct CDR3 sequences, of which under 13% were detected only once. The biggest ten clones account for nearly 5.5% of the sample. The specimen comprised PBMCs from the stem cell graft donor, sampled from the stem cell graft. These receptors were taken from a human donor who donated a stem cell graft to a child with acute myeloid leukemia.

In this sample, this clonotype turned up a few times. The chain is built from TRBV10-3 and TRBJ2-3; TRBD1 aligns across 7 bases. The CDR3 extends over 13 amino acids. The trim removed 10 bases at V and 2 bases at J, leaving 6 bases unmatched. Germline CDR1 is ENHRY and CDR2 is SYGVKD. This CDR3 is CATRQGITDTQYF. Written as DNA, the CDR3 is TGTGCCACCCGACAGGGAATCACAGATACGCAGTATTTT.

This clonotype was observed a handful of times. The CDR3 DNA is TGTGCCAGCAGCTTATCGGGACAGGGGACCTACGAGCAGTACTTC. It yields the protein CASSLSGQGTYEQYF. The chain couples TRBV7-8 to TRBJ2-7; 10 nucleotides line up with TRBD1. With V trimmed by 2 bases and J by 2 bases, 3 bases remained unmatched. Germline V lookup: CDR1 SGHVS, CDR2 FQNEAQ. The CDR3 runs to 15 residues.

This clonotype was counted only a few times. CDR3 residues: CASSKRGKETQYF. CDR3 coding DNA: TGTGCCAGCTCAAAGCGGGGGAAGGAGACCCAGTACTTC. The chain carries TRBV12-3 or TRBV12-4 and TRBJ2-5; 8 bases agree with TRBD2. After removal of 8 bases from V and 5 bases from J, the junction contained 7 bases not matched to a gene. The CDR3 extends over 13 amino acids.

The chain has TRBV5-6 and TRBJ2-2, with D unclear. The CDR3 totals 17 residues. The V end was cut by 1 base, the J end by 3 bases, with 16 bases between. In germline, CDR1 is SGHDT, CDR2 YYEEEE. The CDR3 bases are TGTGCCAGCAGCTTGATCCTCGACCGGGCCCACACCGGGGAGCTGTTTTTT. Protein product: CASSLILDRAHTGELFF.

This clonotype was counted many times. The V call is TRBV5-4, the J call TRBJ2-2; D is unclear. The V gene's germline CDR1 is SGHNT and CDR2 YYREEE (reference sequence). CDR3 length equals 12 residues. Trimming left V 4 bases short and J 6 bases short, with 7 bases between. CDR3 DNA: TGTGCCAGCAGCCTGAATCCCGGGGAGCTGTTTTTT. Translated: CASSLNPGELFF.

The CDR3 sequence is CSPASSGTQETQYF. CDR3 coding DNA: TGCAGTCCTGCCTCTAGCGGGACCCAAGAGACCCAGTACTTC. The chain combines TRBV20-1 with TRBJ2-5; 9 nucleotides match TRBD2. CDR1 is DFQATT and CDR2 is SNEGSKA in the germline V gene (reference sequence). V lost 8 bases to trimming and J lost 1 base; unmatched junction nucleotides: 8. The length of the CDR3 is 14 residues.

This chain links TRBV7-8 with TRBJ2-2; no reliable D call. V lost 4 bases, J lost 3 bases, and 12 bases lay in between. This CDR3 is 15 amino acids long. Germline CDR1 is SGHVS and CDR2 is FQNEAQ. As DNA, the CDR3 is TGTGCCAGCAGCTCCAGGCCCTATTACACCGGGGAGCTGTTTTTT. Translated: CASSSRPYYTGELFF.

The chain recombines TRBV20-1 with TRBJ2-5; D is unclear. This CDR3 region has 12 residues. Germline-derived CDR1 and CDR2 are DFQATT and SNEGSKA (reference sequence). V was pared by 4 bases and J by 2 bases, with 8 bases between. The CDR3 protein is CSANQLQETQYF. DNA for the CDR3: TGCAGTGCTAATCAGCTACAAGAGACCCAGTACTTC.

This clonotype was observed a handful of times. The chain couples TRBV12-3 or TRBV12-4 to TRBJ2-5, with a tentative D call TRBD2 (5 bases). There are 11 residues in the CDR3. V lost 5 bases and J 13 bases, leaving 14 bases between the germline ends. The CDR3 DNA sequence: TGTGCCAGCAGTCGGGATGCCCCCAGGTACTTC. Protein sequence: CASSRDAPRYF.

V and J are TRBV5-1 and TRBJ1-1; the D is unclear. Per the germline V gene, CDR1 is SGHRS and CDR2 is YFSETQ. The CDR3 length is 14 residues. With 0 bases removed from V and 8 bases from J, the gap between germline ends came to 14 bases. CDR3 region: CASSLVGQDGEAFF. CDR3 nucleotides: TGCGCCAGCAGCTTGGTGGGCCAGGATGGGGAAGCTTTCTTT.

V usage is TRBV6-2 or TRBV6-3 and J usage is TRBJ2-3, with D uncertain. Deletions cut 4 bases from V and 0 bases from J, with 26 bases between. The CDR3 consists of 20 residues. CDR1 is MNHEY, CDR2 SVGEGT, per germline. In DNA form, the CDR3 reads TGTGCCAGCAGTTGCTCCTTGATGGGTCAAAGAATCATTAGCACAGATACGCAGTATTTT. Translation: CASSCSLMGQRIISTDTQYF.

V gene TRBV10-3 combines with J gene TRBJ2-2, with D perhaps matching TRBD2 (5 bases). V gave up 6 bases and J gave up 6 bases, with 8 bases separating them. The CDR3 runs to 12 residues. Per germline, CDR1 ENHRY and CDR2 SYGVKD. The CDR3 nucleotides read TGTGCCATCAGACCTAGCTCCGGGGAGCTGTTTTTT. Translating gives CAIRPSSGELFF.

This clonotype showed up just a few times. The CDR3 nucleotides are TGCGCCAGCAGCCCATGGACAGGGGGCCTATCCTATGGCTACACCTTC. Translating it yields CASSPWTGGLSYGYTF. The chain combines TRBV5-1 with TRBJ1-2; 11 nucleotides line up with TRBD1. This CDR3 comprises 16 residues. CDR1 and CDR2 from the germline V gene are SGHRS and YFSETQ. Trimming took 4 bases from V and 4 from J; bases not matched to a gene: 9.

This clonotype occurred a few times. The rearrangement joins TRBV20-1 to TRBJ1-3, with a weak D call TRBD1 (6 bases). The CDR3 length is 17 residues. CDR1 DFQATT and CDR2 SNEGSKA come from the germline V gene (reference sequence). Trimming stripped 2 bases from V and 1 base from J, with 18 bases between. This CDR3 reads CSARPQGSINSGNTIYF. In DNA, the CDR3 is TGCAGTGCTAGACCGCAGGGGAGCATTAATTCTGGAAACACCATATATTTT.

CDR3 region: CAFSTGGPRGEQYF. Written as DNA, the CDR3 is TGTGCCTTCTCAACGGGGGGGCCTCGGGGCGAGCAGTACTTC. The rearrangement joins TRBV5-6 to TRBJ2-7; 8 bases align to TRBD2. The junction had 15 bases not matched to a gene; V was cut back by 10 bases and J by 6 bases. CDR1 SGHDT and CDR2 YYEEEE come from the germline V gene. The CDR3 runs 14 residues.

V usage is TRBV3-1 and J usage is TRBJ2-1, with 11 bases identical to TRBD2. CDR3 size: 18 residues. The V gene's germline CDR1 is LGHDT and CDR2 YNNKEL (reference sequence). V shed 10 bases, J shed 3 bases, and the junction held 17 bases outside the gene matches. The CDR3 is CATSQERTSGSGYNEQFF. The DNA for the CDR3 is TGTGCCACCTCCCAAGAAAGGACTAGCGGGTCGGGCTACAATGAGCAGTTCTTC.

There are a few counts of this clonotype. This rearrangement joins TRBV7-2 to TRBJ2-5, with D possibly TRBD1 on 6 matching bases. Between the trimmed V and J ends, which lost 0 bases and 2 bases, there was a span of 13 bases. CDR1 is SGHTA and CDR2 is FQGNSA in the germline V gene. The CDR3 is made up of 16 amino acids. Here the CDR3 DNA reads TGTGCCAGCAGCTTAGCCACGAGGACAGCACAAGAGACCCAGTACTTC. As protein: CASSLATRTAQETQYF. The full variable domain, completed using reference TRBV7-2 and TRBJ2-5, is GAGVSQSPSNKVTEKGKDVELRCDPISGHTALYWYRQSLGQGLEFLIYFQGNSAPDKSGLPSDRFSAERTGGSVSTLTIQRTQQEDSAVYLCASSLATRTAQETQYFGPGTRLLVL.

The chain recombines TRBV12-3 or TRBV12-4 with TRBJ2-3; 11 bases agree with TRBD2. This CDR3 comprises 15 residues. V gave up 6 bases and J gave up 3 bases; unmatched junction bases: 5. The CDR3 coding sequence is TGTGCCAGCAGCCACGGGACTAGCGGTACAGATACGCAGTATTTT. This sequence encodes CASSHGTSGTDTQYF.

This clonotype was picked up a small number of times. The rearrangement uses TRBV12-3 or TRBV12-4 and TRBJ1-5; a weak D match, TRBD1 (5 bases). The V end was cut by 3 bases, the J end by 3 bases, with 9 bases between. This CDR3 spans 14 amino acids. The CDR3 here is CASSFPGNNQPQHF. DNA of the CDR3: TGTGCCAGCAGTTTTCCAGGGAACAATCAGCCCCAGCATTTT.

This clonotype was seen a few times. CDR3 DNA sequence: TGTGCCAGCAGCTTGGGGGAGAAGTCCTACAATGAGCAGTTCTTC. Its translation: CASSLGEKSYNEQFF. The chain carries TRBV5-8 and TRBJ2-1; the D gene is possibly TRBD2 (5 bases). The ends were cut back, 0 bases at V and 1 base at J, with 8 bases in the middle. The CDR3 runs 15 residues. Germline V gene data show CDR1 as SGHTS and CDR2 as YDEGEE.

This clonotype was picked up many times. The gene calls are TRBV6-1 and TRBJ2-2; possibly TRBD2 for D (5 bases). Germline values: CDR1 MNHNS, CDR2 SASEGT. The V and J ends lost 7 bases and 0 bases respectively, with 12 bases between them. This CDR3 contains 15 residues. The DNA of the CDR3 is TGTGCCAGCAAGGGAACCGGGACGAACACCGGGGAGCTGTTTTTT. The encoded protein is CASKGTGTNTGELFF.

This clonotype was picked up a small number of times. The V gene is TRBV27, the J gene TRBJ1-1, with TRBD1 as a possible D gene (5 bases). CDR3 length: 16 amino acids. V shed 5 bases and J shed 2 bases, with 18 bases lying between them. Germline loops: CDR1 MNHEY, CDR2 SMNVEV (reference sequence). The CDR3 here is CASSPLGGRGNTEAFF. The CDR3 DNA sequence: TGTGCCAGCAGTCCCCTGGGGGGGAGAGGAAACACTGAAGCTTTCTTT.

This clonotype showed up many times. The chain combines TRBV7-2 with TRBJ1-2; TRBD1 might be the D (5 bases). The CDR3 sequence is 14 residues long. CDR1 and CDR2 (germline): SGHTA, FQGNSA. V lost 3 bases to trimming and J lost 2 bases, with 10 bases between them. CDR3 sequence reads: CASSFGAGNYGYTF. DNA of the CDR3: TGTGCCAGCAGCTTTGGCGCAGGGAACTATGGCTACACCTTC.